The 16 T cell receptor beta chains presented below share a single source sample, sequenced in a study of shared clonotypes between healthy human individuals. The method was immunoSEQ multiplex PCR; TCRdb's version includes in-frame clones alone and lacks a portion of them. The table records roughly 1 million clones, 75% to 85% of them present only once. The sequencing input was memory CD4+ T cells from PBMCs. The subset: CD45RA-negative fraction. These receptors were collected from a man in his late teens or twenties in good health. Some clones in this sample may be carry-over from other donors' samples.

The chain combines TRBV7-2 with TRBJ1-1; the D is unclear. V was cut by 2 bases and J by 2 bases, with 12 bases left in between. The CDR3 is 15 amino acids. Germline values: CDR1 SGHTA, CDR2 FQGNSA. CDR3 nucleotides: TGTGCCAGCAGCTTATCCGCGACTCTTAACACTGAAGCTTTCTTT. Residues: CASSLSATLNTEAFF.

J is TRBJ1-1 and V is TRBV29-1, with 12 bases that match TRBD1. Trimming at V came to 6 bases and at J to 3 bases, leaving 11 bases not matched to a gene. CDR1 and CDR2 from the germline V gene are SQVTM and ANQGSEA. The CDR3 is 16 residues long. CDR3 nucleotides: TGCAGCGTATCCGGGACAGGGGGCTTGAAGGACACTGAAGCTTTCTTT. Amino acids: CSVSGTGGLKDTEAFF.

The rearrangement joins TRBV5-1 to TRBJ2-3; D uncertain. V lost 9 bases, J lost 0 bases, and 17 bases lay in between. The V gene's germline CDR1 is SGHRS and CDR2 YFSETQ. The CDR3 is made up of 15 amino acids. The CDR3 nucleotides read TGCGCCACGCGGCCCGCTTCTGATAGCACAGATACGCAGTATTTT. Translation: CATRPASDSTDTQYF. The full variable domain, with the rest looked up from reference TRBV5-1 and TRBJ2-3, is KAGVTQTPRYLIKTRGQQVTLSCSPISGHRSVSWYQQTPGQGLQFLFEYFSETQRNKGNFPGRFSGRQFSNSRSEMNVSTLELGDSALYLCATRPASDSTDTQYFGPGTRLTVL.

Only one count was recorded for this clone. This chain links TRBV7-8 with TRBJ1-5; TRBD1 is a possible D gene (5 bases). The CDR3 contains 16 residues. V was clipped by 2 bases and J by 2 bases, with 13 bases between them. CDR1 is SGHVS, CDR2 FQNEAQ, per germline. CDR3 nucleotide sequence: TGTGCCAGCAGCTTAAATCGTATAGGGGGCAATCAGCCCCAGCATTTT. Its translation is CASSLNRIGGNQPQHF.

The chain couples TRBV28 to TRBJ2-7; D is uncertain. V was clipped by 8 bases and J by 7 bases, with 24 bases between them. Germline V gene sequence: CDR1 MDHEN, CDR2 SYDVKM. This CDR3 is 15 amino acids long. CDR3 region: CASARIGPRFGEQYF. As DNA, the CDR3 is TGTGCCAGCGCACGAATCGGGCCTCGGTTTGGTGAGCAGTACTTC.

Comment on this clone: The same CDR3 is also encoded by other DNA sequences in this sample. The chain employs TRBV29-1 and TRBJ1-5, with 8 nucleotides matching TRBD1. Trimming removed 5 bases from V and 1 base from J; junction bases left unmatched: 1. The CDR3 is 13 amino acids. Germline CDR1 and CDR2: SQVTM and ANQGSEA. The DNA of the CDR3 is TGCAGCGTTAGGACAGGGAGCAATCAGCCCCAGCATTTT. Residues: CSVRTGSNQPQHF.

This sequence joins TRBV6-1 and TRBJ1-5; no reliable D call. V shed 0 bases and J shed 5 bases, with 5 bases lying between them. The germline CDR1 and CDR2 sequences are MNHNS and SASEGT. There are 13 residues in the CDR3. The CDR3 DNA follows: TGTGCCAGCAGTGAAGCCCCCTATCAGCCCCAGCATTTT. Translation gives CASSEAPYQPQHF.

Comment on this clone: The identical CDR3 is also encoded by other nucleotide sequences in the sample. J is TRBJ1-1 and V is TRBV18; no firm D call. CDR3 length: 13 residues. Trimming stripped 2 bases from V and 1 base from J, with 5 bases between. Per the germline V gene, CDR1 is KGHSH and CDR2 is LQKENI. This CDR3 reads CASSPAGNTEAFF. Written as DNA, the CDR3 is TGTGCCAGCTCACCAGCAGGGAACACTGAAGCTTTCTTT.

This sequence joins TRBV5-4 and TRBJ1-1, with D unclear. Deletions cut 0 bases from V and 8 bases from J, with 8 bases between. Germline V gene lookup returns CDR1 SGHNT and CDR2 YYREEE (reference sequence). This CDR3 is 12 amino acids long. CDR3 bases: TGTGCCAGCAGCTTGGACTCTGGAGAAGCTTTCTTT. Translated, it gives CASSLDSGEAFF.

The chain has TRBV5-1 and TRBJ2-3; D perhaps matches TRBD2 (7 bases). CDR3 size: 16 residues. Looked up from germline, CDR1 is SGHRS and CDR2 is YFSETQ. V was trimmed by 4 bases and J by 5 bases, leaving 20 bases between them. The CDR3 nucleotides read TGCGCCAGCAGCGCTCCACGTGGGGGGGCTGGAGATACGCAGTATTTT. Protein: CASSAPRGGAGDTQYF.

This clone turned up a few times. This rearrangement joins TRBV19 to TRBJ1-1; 10 bases agree with TRBD1. V shed 0 bases, J shed 10 bases, and the junction held 5 bases outside the gene matches. The CDR3 loop spans 14 amino acids. Per germline, CDR1 LNHDA and CDR2 SQIVND (reference sequence). CDR3 in DNA: TGTGCCAGTAGTATAGATCCTGACAGGGGGCCAGCTTTCTTT. Its protein is CASSIDPDRGPAFF.

The chain has TRBV30 and TRBJ2-5; D is possibly TRBD2 (6 bases). Trimming shortened V by 7 bases and J by 5 bases, and 11 bases separated the two germline ends. The CDR3 contains 11 residues. In germline, CDR1 is GTSNPN, CDR2 SVGIG (reference sequence). The CDR3 sequence is CASRETETQYF. DNA for the CDR3: TGTGCCTCCCGGGAGACTGAGACCCAGTACTTC.

The chain is built from TRBV5-4 and TRBJ2-7; D possibly corresponds to TRBD2 (5 bases). The CDR3 contains 11 residues. V gave up 4 bases and J gave up 6 bases, with 8 bases separating them. The germline V gene has CDR1 SGHNT and CDR2 YYREEE (reference sequence). The CDR3 spells CASSDYGEQYF. DNA for the CDR3: TGTGCCAGCAGCGACTACGGCGAGCAGTACTTC.

The chain has TRBV1 and TRBJ2-3; the table's D gene call, TRBD2, was not cross checked with the DNA. TRBV1 is given as a pseudogene. The CDR3 sequence is 16 residues long. The CDR3 loop reads CTSSHLRRAGTDTQYF. CDR3 nucleotide sequence: TGCACCAGCAGCCACCTTCGGCGGGCGGGAACAGATACGCAGTATTTT.

As for this clone: This CDR3 is also generated by other DNA sequences in the sample. This chain connects TRBV28 to TRBJ2-1, with TRBD2 matching over 11 bases. J gave up 9 bases and V 2 bases, and 3 bases lay outside the gene matches. The CDR3 extends over 14 amino acids. Germline lookup yields CDR1 MDHEN and CDR2 SYDVKM. The DNA for the CDR3 is TGTGCCAGCAGTTTAGGTCTAGCGGGGGGTGAGCAGTTCTTC. Its translation is CASSLGLAGGEQFF.

J is TRBJ1-5 and V is TRBV2; perhaps TRBD1 as D (6 bases). This CDR3 is built from 16 residues. Trimming left V 3 bases short and J 6 bases short, with 18 bases between. The germline CDR1 and CDR2 sequences are SNHLY and FYNNEI. CDR3 sequence reads: CASSDGVRGDVQPQHF. The DNA for the CDR3 is TGTGCCAGCAGTGACGGAGTCAGGGGAGATGTTCAGCCCCAGCATTTT.